The entry that follows covers one T cell receptor (beta chain) sequence. What it binds is unknown. The data belong to a study of OX40 agonist ivuxolimab in advanced cancers. About the study: Having had anti-PD-1, anti-PD-L1 or anti-CTLA-4 therapy before was allowed, and more than 35% had some. Regarding the study as a whole: Expanded peripheral T cells had an undetermined antigen specificity.

This table comes from immunoSEQ multiplex PCR, and its TCRdb copy is limited to in-frame clones, with some not included. Of 74,000 or so clones listed, less than 95% are singletons. Trimming at V came to 4 bases and at J to 0 bases, leaving 2 bases not matched to a gene. Germline assignment: CDR1 SGHRS and CDR2 YFSETQ. This CDR3 region has 15 residues. This clonotype was sampled from an adult with an advanced solid tumor such as melanoma, head and neck, liver or kidney cancer. The chain is built from TRBV5-1 and TRBJ2-1, with 9 positions matching TRBD2. Source: CD4+ or CD8+ T cells sorted from blood, taken in a trial of the OX40 agonist ivuxolimab. CDR3 in DNA: TGCGCCAGCAGCCCTAGCGGGATCTCCTACAATGAGCAGTTCTTC. Translation: CASSPSGISYNEQFF.